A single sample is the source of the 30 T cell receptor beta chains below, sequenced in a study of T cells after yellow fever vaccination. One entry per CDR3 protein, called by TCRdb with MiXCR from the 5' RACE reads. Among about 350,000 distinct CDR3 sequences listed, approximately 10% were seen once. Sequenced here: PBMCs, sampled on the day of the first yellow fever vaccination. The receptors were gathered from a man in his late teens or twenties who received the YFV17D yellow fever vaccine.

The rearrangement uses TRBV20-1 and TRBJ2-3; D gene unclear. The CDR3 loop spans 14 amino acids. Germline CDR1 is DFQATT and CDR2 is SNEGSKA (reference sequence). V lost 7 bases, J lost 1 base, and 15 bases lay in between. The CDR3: CSGGHPQGTDTQYF. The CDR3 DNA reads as TGCAGTGGTGGCCACCCTCAGGGCACAGATACGCAGTATTTT.

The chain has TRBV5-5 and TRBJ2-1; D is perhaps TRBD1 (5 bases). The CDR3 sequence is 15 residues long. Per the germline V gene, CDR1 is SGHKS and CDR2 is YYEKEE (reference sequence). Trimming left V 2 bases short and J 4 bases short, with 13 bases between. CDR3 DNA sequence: TGTGCCAGCAGCTTTCTCCAGGGCTCTTACAATGAGCAGTTCTTC. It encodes CASSFLQGSYNEQFF.

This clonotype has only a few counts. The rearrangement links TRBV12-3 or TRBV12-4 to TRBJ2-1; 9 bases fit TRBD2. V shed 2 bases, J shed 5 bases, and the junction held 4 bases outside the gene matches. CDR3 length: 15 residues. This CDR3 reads CASSLWAGGNNEQFF. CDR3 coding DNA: TGTGCCAGCAGTTTATGGGCGGGGGGGAACAATGAGCAGTTCTTC.

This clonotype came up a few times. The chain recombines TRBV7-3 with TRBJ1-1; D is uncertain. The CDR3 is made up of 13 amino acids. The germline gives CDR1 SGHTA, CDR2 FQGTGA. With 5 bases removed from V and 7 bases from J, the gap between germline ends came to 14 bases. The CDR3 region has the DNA TGTGCCAGCAGCCCGGGAAATTTTTTTGAAGCTTTCTTT. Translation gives CASSPGNFFEAFF.

The CDR3 region is CASSQRGTAMNTEAFF. The CDR3 coding sequence is TGCGCCAGCAGCCAGAGGGGGACAGCAATGAACACTGAAGCTTTCTTT. V usage is TRBV4-1 and J usage is TRBJ1-1, with TRBD1 matching 7 bases. Trimming removed 3 bases from V and 0 bases from J; junction bases left unmatched: 7. The CDR3 extends over 16 amino acids. Germline V gene sequence: CDR1 MGHRA, CDR2 YSYEKL.

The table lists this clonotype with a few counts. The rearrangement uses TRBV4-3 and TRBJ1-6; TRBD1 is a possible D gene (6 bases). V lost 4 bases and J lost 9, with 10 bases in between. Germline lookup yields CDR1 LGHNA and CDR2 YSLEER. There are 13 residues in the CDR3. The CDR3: CASSPYRASPLHF. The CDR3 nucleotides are TGCGCCAGCAGCCCTTACAGGGCTTCACCCCTCCACTTT.

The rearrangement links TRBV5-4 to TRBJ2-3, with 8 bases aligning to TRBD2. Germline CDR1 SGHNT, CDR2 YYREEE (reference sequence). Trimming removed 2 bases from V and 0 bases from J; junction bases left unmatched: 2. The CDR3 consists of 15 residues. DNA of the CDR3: TGTGCCAGCAGCTTTGGCGGGGGGAGCACAGATACGCAGTATTTT. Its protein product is CASSFGGGSTDTQYF.

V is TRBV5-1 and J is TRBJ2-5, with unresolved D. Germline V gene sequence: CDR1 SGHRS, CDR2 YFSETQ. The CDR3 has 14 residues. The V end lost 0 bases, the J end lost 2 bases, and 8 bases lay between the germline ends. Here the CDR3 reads CASSLASRQETQYF. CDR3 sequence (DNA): TGCGCCAGCAGCTTGGCCAGCAGGCAAGAGACCCAGTACTTC.

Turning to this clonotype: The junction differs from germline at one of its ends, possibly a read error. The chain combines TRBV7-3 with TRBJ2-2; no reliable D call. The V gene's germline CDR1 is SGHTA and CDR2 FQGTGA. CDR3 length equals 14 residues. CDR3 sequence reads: CVSSQSWGTGELFF. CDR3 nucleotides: TGTGTCAGCAGCCAGTCTTGGGGCACCGGGGAGCTGTTTTTT.

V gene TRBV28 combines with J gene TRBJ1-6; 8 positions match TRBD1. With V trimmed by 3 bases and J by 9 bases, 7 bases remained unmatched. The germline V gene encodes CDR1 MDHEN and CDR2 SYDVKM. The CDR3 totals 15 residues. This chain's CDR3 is CASSFNRGGGSPLHF. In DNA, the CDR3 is TGTGCCAGCAGTTTTAACAGGGGGGGGGGTTCACCCCTCCACTTT.

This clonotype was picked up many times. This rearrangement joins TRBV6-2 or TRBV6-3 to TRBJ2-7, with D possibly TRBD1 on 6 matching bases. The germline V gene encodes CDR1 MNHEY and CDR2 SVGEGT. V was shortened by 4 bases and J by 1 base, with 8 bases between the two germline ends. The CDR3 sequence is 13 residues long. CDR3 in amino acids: CASSFTGSYEQYF. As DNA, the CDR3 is TGTGCCAGCAGTTTCACAGGGTCCTACGAGCAGTACTTC.

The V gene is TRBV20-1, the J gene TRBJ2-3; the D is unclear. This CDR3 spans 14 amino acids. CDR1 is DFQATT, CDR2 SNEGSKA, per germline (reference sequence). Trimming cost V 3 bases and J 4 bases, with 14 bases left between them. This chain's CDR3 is CSASRAGRADTQYF. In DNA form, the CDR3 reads TGCAGTGCTAGCCGCGCAGGCCGGGCAGATACGCAGTATTTT.

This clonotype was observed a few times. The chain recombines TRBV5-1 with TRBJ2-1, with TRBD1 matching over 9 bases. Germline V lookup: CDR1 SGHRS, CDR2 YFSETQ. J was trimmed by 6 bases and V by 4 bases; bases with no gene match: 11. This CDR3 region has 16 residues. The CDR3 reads CASSPYRGPETNEQFF. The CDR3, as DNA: TGCGCCAGCAGCCCCTACAGGGGGCCCGAAACCAATGAGCAGTTCTTC.

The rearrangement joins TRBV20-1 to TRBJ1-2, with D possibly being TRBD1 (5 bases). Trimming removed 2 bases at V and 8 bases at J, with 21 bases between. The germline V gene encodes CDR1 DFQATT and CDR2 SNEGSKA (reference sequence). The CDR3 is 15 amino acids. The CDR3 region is CSARSVIEGRNGYTF. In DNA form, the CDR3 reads TGCAGTGCTAGAAGTGTAATCGAGGGACGAAACGGCTACACCTTC.

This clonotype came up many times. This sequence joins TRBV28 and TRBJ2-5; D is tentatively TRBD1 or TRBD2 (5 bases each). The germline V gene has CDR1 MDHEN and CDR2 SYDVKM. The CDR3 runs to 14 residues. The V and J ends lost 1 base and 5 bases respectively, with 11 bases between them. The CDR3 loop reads CASSLSTWGETQYF. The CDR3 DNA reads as TGTGCCAGCAGTTTATCCACATGGGGGGAGACCCAGTACTTC.

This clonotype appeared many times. This chain's CDR3 is CRVGGPSYNEQFF. As DNA, the CDR3 is TGCAGAGTCGGGGGGCCTTCCTACAATGAGCAGTTCTTC. The gene calls are TRBV20-1 and TRBJ2-1, with D possibly matching TRBD2 (7 bases). The CDR3 sequence is 13 residues long. Germline-derived CDR1 and CDR2 are DFQATT and SNEGSKA (reference sequence).

The CDR3 region is CASRSKGLGKWGEQYF. The CDR3 nucleotides read TGTGCCAGCAGATCGAAGGGACTAGGCAAATGGGGCGAGCAGTACTTC. V gene TRBV5-4 combines with J gene TRBJ2-7, with 8 bases identical to TRBD2. The CDR3 extends over 16 amino acids. CDR1 and CDR2 (germline): SGHNT, YYREEE (reference sequence). The V segment lost 5 bases and the J segment 6 bases; nucleotides outside the gene matches: 16.

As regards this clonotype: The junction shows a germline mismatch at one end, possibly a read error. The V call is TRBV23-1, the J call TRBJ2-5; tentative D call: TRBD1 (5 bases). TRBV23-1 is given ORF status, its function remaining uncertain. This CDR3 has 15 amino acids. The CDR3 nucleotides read TGTGTCTGCAGGCAAAAGCAGGGCCAAGCAGAGACCCAGTACTTC. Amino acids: CVCRQKQGQAETQYF.

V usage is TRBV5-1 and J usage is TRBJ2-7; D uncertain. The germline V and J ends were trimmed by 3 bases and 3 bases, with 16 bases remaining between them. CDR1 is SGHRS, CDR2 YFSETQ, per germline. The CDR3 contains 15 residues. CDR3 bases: TGCGCCAGCAGCTCCGAATCTTCCCCCGGCTACGAGCAGTACTTC. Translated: CASSSESSPGYEQYF.

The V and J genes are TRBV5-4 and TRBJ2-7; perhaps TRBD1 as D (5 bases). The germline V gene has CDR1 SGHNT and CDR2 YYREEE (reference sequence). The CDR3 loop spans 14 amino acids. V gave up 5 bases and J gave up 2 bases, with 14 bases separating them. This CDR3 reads CASRPFTGTYEQYV. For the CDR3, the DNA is TGTGCCAGCAGACCGTTTACAGGAACCTACGAGCAGTACGTC.

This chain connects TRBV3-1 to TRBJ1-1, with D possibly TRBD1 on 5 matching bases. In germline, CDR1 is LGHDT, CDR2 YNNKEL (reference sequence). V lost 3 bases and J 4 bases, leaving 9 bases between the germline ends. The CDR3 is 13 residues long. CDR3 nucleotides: TGTGCCAGCAGCCATGAAAGGGGCACTGAAGCTTTCTTT. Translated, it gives CASSHERGTEAFF.

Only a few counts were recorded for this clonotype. CDR3 sequence (DNA): TGCAGTGCTCCGGGACAGAGCAATCAGCCCCAGCATTTT. The encoded protein is CSAPGQSNQPQHF. This chain links TRBV20-1 with TRBJ1-5; 7 bases match TRBD1. This CDR3 is built from 13 residues. CDR1 and CDR2 (germline): DFQATT, SNEGSKA (reference sequence). V dropped 5 bases and J dropped 1; count of bases not matched to a gene: 2.

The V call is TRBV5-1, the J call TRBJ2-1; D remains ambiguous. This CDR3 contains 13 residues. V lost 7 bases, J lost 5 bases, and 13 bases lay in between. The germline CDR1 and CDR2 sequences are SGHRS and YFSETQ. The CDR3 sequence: CASAIDWNNEQFF. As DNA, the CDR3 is TGCGCCAGCGCTATTGACTGGAACAATGAGCAGTTCTTC.

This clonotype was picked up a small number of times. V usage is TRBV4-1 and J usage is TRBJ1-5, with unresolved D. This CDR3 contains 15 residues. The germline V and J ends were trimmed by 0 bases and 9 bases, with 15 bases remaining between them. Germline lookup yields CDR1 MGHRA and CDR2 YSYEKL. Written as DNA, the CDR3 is TGCGCCAGCAGCCAAGATAGGCCGGCTGACTCGCCCCAGCATTTT. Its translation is CASSQDRPADSPQHF.

The DNA of the CDR3 is TGTGCCAGCAGCCCCTGGGCCACGAACACCGGGGAGCTGTTTTTT. Amino acid sequence: CASSPWATNTGELFF. This sequence joins TRBV11-2 and TRBJ2-2; no reliable D call. The length of the CDR3 is 15 residues. Trimming cost V 5 bases and J 0 bases, with 10 bases left between them. Per germline, CDR1 SGHAT and CDR2 FQNNGV.

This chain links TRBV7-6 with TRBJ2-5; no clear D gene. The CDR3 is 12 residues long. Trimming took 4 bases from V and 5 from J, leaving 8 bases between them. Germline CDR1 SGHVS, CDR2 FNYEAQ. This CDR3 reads CASSSEGETQYF. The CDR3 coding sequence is TGTGCCAGCAGCTCAGAAGGGGAGACCCAGTACTTC.

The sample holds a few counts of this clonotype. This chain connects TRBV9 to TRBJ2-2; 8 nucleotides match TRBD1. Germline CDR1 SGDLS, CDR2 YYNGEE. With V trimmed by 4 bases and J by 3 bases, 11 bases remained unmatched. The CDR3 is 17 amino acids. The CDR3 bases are TGTGCCAGCAGCTCGCAGGGGGCGCGATTGGACACCGGGGAGCTGTTTTTT. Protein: CASSSQGARLDTGELFF.

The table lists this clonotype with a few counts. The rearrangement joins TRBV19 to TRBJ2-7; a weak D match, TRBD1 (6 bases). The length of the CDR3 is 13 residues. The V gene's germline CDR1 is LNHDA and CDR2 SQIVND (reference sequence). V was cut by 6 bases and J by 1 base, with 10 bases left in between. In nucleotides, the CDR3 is TGTGCCAGTAGGTCCCAGGGGTCCTACGAGCAGTACTTC. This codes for CASRSQGSYEQYF.

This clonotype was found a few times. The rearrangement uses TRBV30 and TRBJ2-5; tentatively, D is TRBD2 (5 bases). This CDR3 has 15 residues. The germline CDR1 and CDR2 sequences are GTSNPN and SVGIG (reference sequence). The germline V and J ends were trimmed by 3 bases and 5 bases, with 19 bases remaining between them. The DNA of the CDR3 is TGTGCCTGGAGGGCCCTACGGGGAAATGCGGAGACCCAGTACTTC. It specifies CAWRALRGNAETQYF.

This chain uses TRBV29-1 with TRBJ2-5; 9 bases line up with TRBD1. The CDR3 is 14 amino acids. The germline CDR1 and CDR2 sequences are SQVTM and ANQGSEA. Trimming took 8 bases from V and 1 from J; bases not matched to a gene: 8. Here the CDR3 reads CSTTGGPGQETQYF. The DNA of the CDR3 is TGCAGCACAACAGGGGGCCCCGGCCAAGAGACCCAGTACTTC.